What follows are 14 T cell receptor beta chains derived from one specimen sequenced in a study of CD8+CD57+ T cells in acquired aplastic anemia. Profiling that covered TCR beta VDJ and CDR3 relied on genomic DNA as its template. MiXCR was run by TCRdb on the reads, yielding one entry per CDR3 protein. The data show approximately 58,000 distinct CDR3 sequences, 55% to 70% seen once. An expansion of CD8+CD57+ cells by flow cytometry had been shown in patients chosen for sequencing. The sample consisted of sorted CD4+, CD8+, or CD8+CD57+ T cells (not recorded which) from PBMCs. These receptor sequences come from a human donor with aplastic anemia.

This clonotype was recorded many times. DNA for the CDR3: TGCGCCAGCACGGGGGAGTCCACCCTCCCGTGGATGATTAACACTGAAGCTTTCTTT. It translates to CASTGESTLPWMINTEAFF. V usage is TRBV5-1 and J usage is TRBJ1-1; D might be TRBD1 (5 bases). Between the trimmed V and J ends, which lost 6 bases and 2 bases, there was a span of 29 bases. There are 19 residues in the CDR3. Per germline, CDR1 SGHRS and CDR2 YFSETQ.

Turning to this clonotype: The CDR3 ends on some other residue instead of the conserved phenylalanine or tryptophan, so this is likely a read error. The gene calls are TRBV6-1 and TRBJ1-1; 7 nucleotides match TRBD1. In germline, CDR1 is MNHNS, CDR2 SASEGT. V was clipped by 5 bases and J by 0 bases; unmatched bases: 9. The CDR3 totals 16 residues. DNA of the CDR3: TGTGCCAGCAGTCCGACAGGGCGAATATTGAACACTGAAGCTTTCGTT. Its protein product is CASSPTGRILNTEAFV.

The chain is built from TRBV7-8 and TRBJ2-7; 8 bases line up with TRBD2. Germline-derived CDR1 and CDR2 are SGHVS and FQNEAQ. V shed 5 bases, J shed 4 bases, and the junction held 10 bases outside the gene matches. CDR3 length: 15 residues. The CDR3 bases are TGTGCCAGCAGCGCCACTCCCGAGCGGGGGTACGAGCAGTACTTC. It codes for CASSATPERGYEQYF.

This clonotype was recorded at least ten times. J is TRBJ2-7 and V is TRBV27; 8 bases are a match to TRBD1. Germline lookup yields CDR1 MNHEY and CDR2 SMNVEV (reference sequence). CDR3 length: 15 amino acids. V was clipped by 1 base and J by 7 bases; unmatched bases: 9. The CDR3 sequence is CASSLYQGAEGEQYF. CDR3 coding DNA: TGTGCCAGCAGTTTATACCAGGGGGCGGAGGGGGAGCAGTACTTC.

The table lists this clonotype with a few counts. This may come from a read error, since a much larger clone is one base off. This chain links TRBV4-1 with TRBJ1-2, with D unclear. The CDR3 consists of 11 residues. Germline CDR1 MGHRA, CDR2 YSYEKL. This CDR3 is CTSSQDRGYTF. The DNA for the CDR3 is TGCACCAGCAGCCAAGATCGGGGCTACACCTTC.

This clonotype came up many times. This chain uses TRBV19 with TRBJ2-2; 8 bases match TRBD1. The CDR3 is 17 amino acids. Germline assignment: CDR1 LNHDA and CDR2 SQIVND (reference sequence). V shed 0 bases, J shed 3 bases, and the junction held 6 bases outside the gene matches. The CDR3 nucleotides are TGTGCCAGTAGTATAGACGGACAGGGTTGGTACACCGGGGAGCTGTTTTTT. Protein product: CASSIDGQGWYTGELFF.

The chain has TRBV2 and TRBJ2-7; 7 bases map to TRBD1. The CDR3 extends over 11 amino acids. CDR1 is SNHLY and CDR2 is FYNNEI in the germline V gene. The CDR3 is CASLDRVEQHV. The CDR3 region has the DNA TGTGCCAGCCTTGACAGGGTCGAGCAGCACGTC.

Regarding this clonotype: A single base separates this from a much larger clone, so it may be a read error. This chain joins TRBV6-1 and TRBJ2-7, with a tentative D call TRBD2 (7 bases). The germline CDR1 and CDR2 sequences are MNHNS and SASEGT. The CDR3 length is 14 residues. The germline V and J ends were trimmed by 5 bases and 4 bases, with 15 bases remaining between them. CDR3 in amino acids: CASSLGGAVYEQYF. The CDR3 DNA follows: TGTGCCAGCAGTCTAGGGGGGGCAGTATACGAGCAGTACTTC.

As concerns this clonotype: Being one base from a much bigger clone, this may be a read error. The chain couples TRBV28 to TRBJ1-5; weak D call: TRBD1 (5 bases). In germline, CDR1 is MDHEN, CDR2 SYDVKM. This CDR3 spans 16 amino acids. The CDR3 reads CPSTLEGFGSNQPQHF. Here the CDR3 DNA reads TGTCCCAGCACCTTGGAGGGGTTCGGGAGCAATCAGCCCCAGCATTTT.

The V and J genes are TRBV6-1 and TRBJ2-7; D call uncertain. Germline values: CDR1 MNHNS, CDR2 SASEGT. The CDR3 consists of 14 residues. V lost 6 bases, J lost 6 bases, and 18 bases lay in between. CDR3 loop: CASSRAQIKGEQYF. In nucleotides, the CDR3 is TGTGCCAGCAGCCGAGCCCAAATTAAGGGCGAGCAGTACTTC.

The chain links TRBV19 to TRBJ2-7; 9 nucleotides line up with TRBD1. The V gene end was trimmed by 2 bases and the J gene end by 3 bases; junction bases not matched to a gene: 8. The CDR3 has 16 residues. Germline V CDR1 and CDR2: LNHDA, SQIVND (reference sequence). The CDR3 coding sequence is TGTGCCAGTAGTATATCTTCCCCGGGACAGGGCTACGAGCAGTACTTC. It is translated as CASSISSPGQGYEQYF.

This rearrangement joins TRBV24-1 to TRBJ1-1, with D hard to call. The CDR3 is 13 amino acids. Per the germline V gene, CDR1 is KGHDR and CDR2 is SFDVKD. Trimming left V 5 bases short and J 1 base short, with 7 bases between. Here the CDR3 reads CATSGRQNTEAFF. The CDR3 nucleotides read TGTGCCACCAGTGGCCGACAGAACACTGAAGCTTTCTTT.

By share of the sample, this clonotype is medium-sized. The genes are TRBV24-1 and TRBJ1-6, with D possibly matching TRBD1 (6 bases). V lost 4 bases, J lost 7 bases, and 10 bases lay in between. Germline CDR1 and CDR2: KGHDR and SFDVKD. The CDR3 runs to 14 residues. The CDR3 sequence is CATSERGMNSPLHF. CDR3 DNA: TGTGCCACCAGTGAAAGGGGGATGAATTCACCCCTCCACTTT.

The chain links TRBV11-3 to TRBJ2-2; D remains unclear. The CDR3 length is 15 residues. The V end was cut by 0 bases, the J end by 4 bases, with 9 bases between. Germline CDR1 reads SGHNT; CDR2 reads YENEEA. The CDR3 nucleotides are TGTGCCAGCAGCTTAGATTTGTCGGGCACCGGGGAGCTGTTTTTT. It codes for CASSLDLSGTGELFF.